The following is a T cell receptor (beta chain) sequence with its context. The authors' processing: The authors estimated nucleated cell counts from reference gene primer amplification. Sequencing used immunoSEQ multiplex PCR; TCRdb keeps in-frame clones, though not all of them. That table is the source of V, J and clone size, and D and trimming were worked out from the DNA. The data show some 250,000 clones, over 65% seen once. These data belong to a study of blood T cell repertoires in COVID-19. Background on the study: There were acute and convalescent COVID-19 samples, and they came from the United States, Italy and Spain. Nucleic acid was either cDNA or gDNA, and it came from T cells, B-cell-depleted T cells, or PBMCs.

The CDR3 loop spans 14 amino acids. J lost 3 bases, V lost 3 bases, and 4 bases had no gene match. Germline V CDR1 and CDR2: SGDLS, YYNGEE. Input material: peripheral blood. The receptor comes from a woman of 80 years or more with acute or convalescent COVID-19. This chain joins TRBV9 and TRBJ2-7; TRBD2 agrees at 9 bases. The CDR3 nucleotides are TGTGCCAGCAGCGACCAGACTAGCGGCTACGAGCAGTACTTC. Protein product: CASSDQTSGYEQYF.